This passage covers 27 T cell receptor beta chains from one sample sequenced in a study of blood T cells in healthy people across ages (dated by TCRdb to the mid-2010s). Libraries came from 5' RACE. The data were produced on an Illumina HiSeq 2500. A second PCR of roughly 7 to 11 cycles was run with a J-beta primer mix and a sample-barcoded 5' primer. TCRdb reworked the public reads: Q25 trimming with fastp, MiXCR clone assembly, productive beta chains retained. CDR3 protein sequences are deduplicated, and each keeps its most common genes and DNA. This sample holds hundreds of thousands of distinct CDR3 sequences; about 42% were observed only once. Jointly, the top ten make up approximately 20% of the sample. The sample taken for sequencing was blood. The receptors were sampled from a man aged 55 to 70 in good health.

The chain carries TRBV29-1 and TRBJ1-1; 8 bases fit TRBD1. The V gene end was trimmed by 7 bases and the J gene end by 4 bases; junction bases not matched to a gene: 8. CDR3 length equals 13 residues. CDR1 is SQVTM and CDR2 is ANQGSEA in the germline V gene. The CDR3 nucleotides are TGCAGCGGGAGTGTCAGGGGGCTCACTGAAGCTTTCTTT. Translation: CSGSVRGLTEAFF.

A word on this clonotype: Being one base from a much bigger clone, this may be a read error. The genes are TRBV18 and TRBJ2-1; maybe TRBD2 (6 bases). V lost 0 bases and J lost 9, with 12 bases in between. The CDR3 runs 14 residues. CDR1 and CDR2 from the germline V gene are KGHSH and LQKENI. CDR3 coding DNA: TGTGCCAGCTCACCACCCTTAGCCGGGAGTGAGCAGTTCTTC. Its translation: CASSPPLAGSEQFF.

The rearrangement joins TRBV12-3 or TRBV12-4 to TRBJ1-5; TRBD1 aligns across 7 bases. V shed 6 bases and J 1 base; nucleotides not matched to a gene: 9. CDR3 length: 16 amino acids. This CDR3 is CASRLGGSLSNQPQHF. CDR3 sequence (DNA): TGTGCCAGCAGGCTAGGGGGCAGCTTGAGCAATCAGCCCCAGCATTTT.

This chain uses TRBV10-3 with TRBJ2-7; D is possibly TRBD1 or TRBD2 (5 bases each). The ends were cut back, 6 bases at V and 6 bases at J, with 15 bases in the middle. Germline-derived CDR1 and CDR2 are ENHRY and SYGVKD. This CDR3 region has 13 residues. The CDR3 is CAIRGDRKGEQYF. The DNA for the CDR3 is TGTGCCATCAGGGGGGACCGAAAAGGCGAGCAGTACTTC.

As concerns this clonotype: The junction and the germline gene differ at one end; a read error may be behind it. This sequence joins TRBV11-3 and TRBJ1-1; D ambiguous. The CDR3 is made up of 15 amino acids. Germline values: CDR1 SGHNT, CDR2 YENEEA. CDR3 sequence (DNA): TGTGCCAGCAGCTCCCTGTCTGGGTTTCGCACTGAGGCTTTCTTT. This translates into CASSSLSGFRTEAFF.

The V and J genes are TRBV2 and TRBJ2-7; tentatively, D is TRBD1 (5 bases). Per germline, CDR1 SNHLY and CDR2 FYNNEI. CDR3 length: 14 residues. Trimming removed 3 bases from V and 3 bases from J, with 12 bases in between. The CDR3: CASSEGGQGYEQYF. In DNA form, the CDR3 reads TGTGCCAGCAGTGAGGGTGGGCAGGGCTACGAGCAGTACTTC.

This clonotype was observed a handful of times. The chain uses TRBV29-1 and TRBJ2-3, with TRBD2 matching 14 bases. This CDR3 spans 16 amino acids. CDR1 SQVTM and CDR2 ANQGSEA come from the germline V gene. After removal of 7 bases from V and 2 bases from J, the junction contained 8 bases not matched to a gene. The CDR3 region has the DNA TGCAGCGCCCAAGGGACTAGCGGGGGCTTCACAGATACGCAGTATTTT. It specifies CSAQGTSGGFTDTQYF.

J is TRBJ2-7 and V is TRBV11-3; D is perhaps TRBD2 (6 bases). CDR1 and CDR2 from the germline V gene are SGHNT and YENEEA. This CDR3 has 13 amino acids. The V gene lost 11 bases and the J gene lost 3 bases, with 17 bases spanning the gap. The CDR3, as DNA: TGTGCCTCCTCCTCCGGGGGATACTACGAGCAGTACTTC. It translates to CASSSGGYYEQYF.

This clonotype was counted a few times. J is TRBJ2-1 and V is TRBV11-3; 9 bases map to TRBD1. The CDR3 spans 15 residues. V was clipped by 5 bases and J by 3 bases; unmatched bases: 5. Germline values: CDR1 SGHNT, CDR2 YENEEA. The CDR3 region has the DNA TGTGCCAGCAGCCCGCGGACAGGGGTCTACAATGAGCAGTTCTTC. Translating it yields CASSPRTGVYNEQFF.

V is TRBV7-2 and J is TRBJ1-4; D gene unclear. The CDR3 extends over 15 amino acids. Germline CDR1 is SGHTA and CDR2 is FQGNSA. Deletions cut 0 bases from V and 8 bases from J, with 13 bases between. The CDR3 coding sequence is TGTGCCAGCAGCTTAGCCGGGCTGGTTGGGGAAAAACTGTTTTTT. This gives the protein CASSLAGLVGEKLFF.

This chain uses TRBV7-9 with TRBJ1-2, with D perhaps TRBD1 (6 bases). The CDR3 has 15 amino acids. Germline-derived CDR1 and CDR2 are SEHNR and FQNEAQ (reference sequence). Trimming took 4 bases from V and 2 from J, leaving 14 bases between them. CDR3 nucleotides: TGTGCCAGCAGCTCGGGGGCGGATTACAACTATGGCTACACCTTC. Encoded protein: CASSSGADYNYGYTF.

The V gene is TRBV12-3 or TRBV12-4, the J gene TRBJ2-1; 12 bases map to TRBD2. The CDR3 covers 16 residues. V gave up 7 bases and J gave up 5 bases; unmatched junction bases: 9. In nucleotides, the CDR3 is TGTGCCAGCACCCCATGGACTAGCGGGGTGGACAATGAGCAGTTCTTC. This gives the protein CASTPWTSGVDNEQFF.

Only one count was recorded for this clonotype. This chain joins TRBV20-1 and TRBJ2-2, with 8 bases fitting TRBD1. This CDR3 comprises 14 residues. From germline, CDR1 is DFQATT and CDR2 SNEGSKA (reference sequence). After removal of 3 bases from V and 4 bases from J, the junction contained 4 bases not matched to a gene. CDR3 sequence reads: CSASGQGGTGELFF. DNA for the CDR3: TGCAGTGCTAGCGGACAGGGAGGCACCGGGGAGCTGTTTTTT.

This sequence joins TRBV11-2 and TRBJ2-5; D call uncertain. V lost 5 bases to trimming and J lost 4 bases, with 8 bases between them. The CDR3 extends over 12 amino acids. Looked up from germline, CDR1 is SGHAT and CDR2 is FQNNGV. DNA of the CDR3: TGTGCCAGCAGCCGCCATTTAGAGACCCAGTACTTC. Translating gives CASSRHLETQYF.

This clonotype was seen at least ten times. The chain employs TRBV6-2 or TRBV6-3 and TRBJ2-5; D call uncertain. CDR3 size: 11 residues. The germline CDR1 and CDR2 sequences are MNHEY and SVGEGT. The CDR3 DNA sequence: TGTGACGTGCACCTCCTGGAGACCCAGTACTTC. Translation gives CDVHLLETQYF.

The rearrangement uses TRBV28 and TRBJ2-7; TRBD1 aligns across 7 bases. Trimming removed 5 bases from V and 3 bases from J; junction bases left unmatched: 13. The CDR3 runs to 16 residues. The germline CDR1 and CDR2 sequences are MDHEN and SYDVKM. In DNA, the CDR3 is TGTGCCAGCAGTGCGTTAAGTGGGACAGCTATCTACGAGCAGTACTTC. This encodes CASSALSGTAIYEQYF.

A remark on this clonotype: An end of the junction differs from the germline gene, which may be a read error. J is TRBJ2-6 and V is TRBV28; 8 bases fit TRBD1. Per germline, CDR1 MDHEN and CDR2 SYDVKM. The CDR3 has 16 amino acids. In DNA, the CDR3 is TGTGCCAGCAGCGGACAGGGCGATTCTGGTGCCAACGTCCTGACTTTC. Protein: CASSGQGDSGANVLTF.

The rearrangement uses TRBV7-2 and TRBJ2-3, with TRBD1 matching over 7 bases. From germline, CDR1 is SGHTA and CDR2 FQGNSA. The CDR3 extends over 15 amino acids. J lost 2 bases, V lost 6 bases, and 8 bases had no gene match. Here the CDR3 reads CASRGTALFTDTQYF. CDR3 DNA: TGTGCCAGCAGGGGGACAGCCCTTTTCACAGATACGCAGTATTTT.

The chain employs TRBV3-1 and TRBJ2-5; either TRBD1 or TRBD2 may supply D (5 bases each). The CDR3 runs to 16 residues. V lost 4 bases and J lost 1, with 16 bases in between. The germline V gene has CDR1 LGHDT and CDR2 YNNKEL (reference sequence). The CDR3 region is CASSLPGYGTQETQYF. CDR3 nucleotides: TGTGCCAGCAGCCTTCCCGGCTACGGGACCCAAGAGACCCAGTACTTC.

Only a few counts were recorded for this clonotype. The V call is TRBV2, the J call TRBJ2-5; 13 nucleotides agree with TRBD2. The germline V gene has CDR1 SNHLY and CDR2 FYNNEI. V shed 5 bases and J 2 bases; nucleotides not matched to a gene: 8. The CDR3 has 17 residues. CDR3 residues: CASSPPGLAGRQETQYF. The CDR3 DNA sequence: TGTGCCAGCAGTCCCCCGGGACTAGCGGGGCGGCAAGAGACCCAGTACTTC.

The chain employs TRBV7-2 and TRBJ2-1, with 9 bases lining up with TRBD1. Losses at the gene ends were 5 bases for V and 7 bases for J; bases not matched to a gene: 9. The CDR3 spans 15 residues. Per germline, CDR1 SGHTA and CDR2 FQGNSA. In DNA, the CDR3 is TGTGCCAGCAGCGCTCACAGGGGGCTTGGGAATGAGCAGTTCTTC. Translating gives CASSAHRGLGNEQFF.

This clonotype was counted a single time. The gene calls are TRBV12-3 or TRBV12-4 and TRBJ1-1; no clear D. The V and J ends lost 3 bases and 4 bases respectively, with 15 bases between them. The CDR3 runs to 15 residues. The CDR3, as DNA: TGTGCCAGCAGTTTTAGTGGGCGGCGGGTCACTGAAGCTTTCTTT. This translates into CASSFSGRRVTEAFF.

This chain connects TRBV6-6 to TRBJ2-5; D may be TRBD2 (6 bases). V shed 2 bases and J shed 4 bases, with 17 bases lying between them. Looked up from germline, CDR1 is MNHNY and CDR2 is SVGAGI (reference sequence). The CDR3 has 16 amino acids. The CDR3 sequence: CASSYGLEGSRETQYF. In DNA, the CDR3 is TGTGCCAGCAGTTACGGCCTGGAGGGTAGTAGAGAGACCCAGTACTTC.

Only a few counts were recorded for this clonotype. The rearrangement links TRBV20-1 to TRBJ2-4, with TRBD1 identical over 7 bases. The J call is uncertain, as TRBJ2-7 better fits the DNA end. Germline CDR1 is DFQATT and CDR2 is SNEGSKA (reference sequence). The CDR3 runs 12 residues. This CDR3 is CSARVQGYEQYF. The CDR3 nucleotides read TGCAGTGCTAGAGTACAGGGGTACGAGCAGTACTTC.

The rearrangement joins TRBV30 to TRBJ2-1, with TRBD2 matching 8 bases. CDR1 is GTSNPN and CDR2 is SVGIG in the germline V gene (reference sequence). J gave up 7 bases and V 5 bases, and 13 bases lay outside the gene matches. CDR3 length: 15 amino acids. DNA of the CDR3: TGTGCCTGGGGGGCCTGGGAGCGGGGGAGGAATGAGCAGTTCTTC. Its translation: CAWGAWERGRNEQFF.

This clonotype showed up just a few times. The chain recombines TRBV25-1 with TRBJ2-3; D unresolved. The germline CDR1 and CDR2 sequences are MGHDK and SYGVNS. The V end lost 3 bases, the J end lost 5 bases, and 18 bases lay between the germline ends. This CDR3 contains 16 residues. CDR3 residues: CASSELYGVGLDTQYF. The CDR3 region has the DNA TGTGCCAGCAGTGAGCTCTACGGAGTGGGGTTAGATACGCAGTATTTT.

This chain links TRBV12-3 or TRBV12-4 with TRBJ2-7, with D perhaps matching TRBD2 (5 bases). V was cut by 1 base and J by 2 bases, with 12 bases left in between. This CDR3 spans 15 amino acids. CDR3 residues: CASSLDRGSAYEQYF. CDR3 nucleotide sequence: TGTGCCAGCAGTTTAGACCGGGGTTCCGCCTACGAGCAGTACTTC.